This is a list of T cell receptor beta chains from one sample in a study of CD8 T cells in ankylosing spondylitis. MiXCR, applied by TCRdb to the 5' RACE reads, yields one record per CDR3 protein. The sample holds fewer than 650,000 distinct CDR3 sequences, over 9.5% seen once. Sequencing used blood, either unsorted or a sorted T cell fraction (not recorded which). Receptors were obtained from a male donor with ankylosing spondylitis. Both conserved end residues are part of each CDR3.

TRBJ2-1,TRBV6-1,CASSELREQFF
TRBJ1-6,TRBV3-1,CASSQSTGGRGSPLHF
TRBJ2-3,TRBV12-3/TRBV12-4,CASSFGDTQYF
TRBJ2-2,TRBV5-1,CASTSGRESGVGELFF
TRBJ1-5,TRBV6-1,CASSERVGQPQHF
TRBJ1-3,TRBV3-1,CASSLRETGSGNTIYF
TRBJ1-2,TRBV7-2,CASSLGQDLRGYTF
TRBJ2-2,TRBV10-2,CASSDPSSGRSGELFF
TRBJ2-1,TRBV7-9,CASSLDAGGEQFF
TRBJ1-5,TRBV19,CASSVRQGEYQPQHF
TRBJ2-7,TRBV5-1,CASSLQPTGAGYEQYF
TRBJ2-7,TRBV29-1,CSVVRPGPEYEQYF
TRBJ2-2,TRBV7-9,CASSGGRGVPGELFF
TRBJ1-2,TRBV7-9,CASNQGSGITYGYTF
TRBJ2-1,TRBV14,CASSQGRNEQFF
TRBJ2-2,TRBV10-3,CAISGRREGAGELFF
TRBJ2-1,TRBV5-1,CASSRAPSGSVDEQFF
TRBJ1-2,TRBV9,CASSLRAERNYGYTF
TRBJ2-2,TRBV20-1,CSARDVLAGGIGELFF
TRBJ1-4,TRBV29-1,CSTEGAGGEKLFF
TRBJ1-5,TRBV2,CASSGGGYSNQPQHF
TRBJ2-7,TRBV7-2,CASSVGLAGSYEQYF
TRBJ2-7,TRBV2,CASRPDRNEQYF
TRBJ1-5,TRBV7-9,CASSPGGSNQPQHF
TRBJ2-3,TRBV9,CASSAFTHPGADTQYF
TRBJ2-7,TRBV2,CASALGTGADEQYF
TRBJ2-3,TRBV5-4,CASSGAGDKTDTQYF